This T cell receptor beta chain was identified in a study of cytomegalovirus exposure and HLA in healthy donors. The PCR was carried out with 60 Vbeta primers and 13 Jbeta primers. The protocol was immunoSEQ multiplex PCR, while the TCRdb copy is restricted to in-frame clones and leaves out a portion. The table has around 220,000 clones, around 85% seen once. This CDR3 region has 15 residues. Germline-derived CDR1 and CDR2 are SGHNT and YYREEE (reference sequence). This clonotype was sampled from a girl aged 2 to 9 in good health and CMV-seronegative. The material sequenced was PBMCs. This rearrangement joins TRBV5-4 to TRBJ2-3; 8 bases line up with TRBD2. CDR3 region: CAANGRGVDTDTQYF. CDR3 coding DNA: TGTGCTGCCAATGGGCGGGGGGTAGACACAGATACGCAGTATTTT.